The TCR beta chain described here comes from a study of shared clonotypes between healthy human individuals. In the naive CD8 group, cells lacked CD45RO and were positively selected for CCR7, so terminally differentiated effector memory CD45RA+ cells were left out. The germline gives CDR1 SEHNR, CDR2 FQNEAQ (reference sequence). The CDR3 spans 17 residues. Deletions cut 3 bases from V and 0 bases from J, with 16 bases between. Replicate sorted-subset PCRs were loaded with 150 to 250 ng DNA, 30,000 or so T cell genomes. Produced via immunoSEQ multiplex PCR; TCRdb's table is partial and in-frame only. The repertoire consists of some 580,000 clones, with about 98% occurring once and the leading ten covering 0.25% to 0.35%.

The chain couples TRBV7-9 to TRBJ2-3; D perhaps matches TRBD2 (5 bases). This sequence was found in a man aged 25 to 45 in good health. Sequencing used naive CD8+ T cells sorted from blood. CDR3 sequence (DNA): TGTGCCAGCAGCTTCCCTATAGAGCGGCCCAGCACAGATACGCAGTATTTT. Its translation is CASSFPIERPSTDTQYF.